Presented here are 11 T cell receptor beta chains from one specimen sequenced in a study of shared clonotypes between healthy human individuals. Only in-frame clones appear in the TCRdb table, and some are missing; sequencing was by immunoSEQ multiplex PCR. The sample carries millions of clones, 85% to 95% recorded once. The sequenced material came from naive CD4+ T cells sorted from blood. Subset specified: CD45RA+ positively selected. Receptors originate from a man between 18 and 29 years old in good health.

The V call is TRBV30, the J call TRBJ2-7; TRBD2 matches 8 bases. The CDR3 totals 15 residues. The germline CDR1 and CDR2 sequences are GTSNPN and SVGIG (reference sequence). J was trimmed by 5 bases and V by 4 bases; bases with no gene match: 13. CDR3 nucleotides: TGTGCCTGGAAGGCCCCCTCGGTAGCGGGAAACGAGCAGTACTTC. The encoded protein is CAWKAPSVAGNEQYF.

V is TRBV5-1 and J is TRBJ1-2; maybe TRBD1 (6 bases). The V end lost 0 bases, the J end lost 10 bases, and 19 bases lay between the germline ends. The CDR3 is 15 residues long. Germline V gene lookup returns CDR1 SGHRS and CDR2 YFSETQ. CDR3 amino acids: CASSLDPRRGGPYTF. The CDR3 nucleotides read TGCGCCAGCAGCTTGGATCCCCGCAGGGGCGGCCCCTACACCTTC.

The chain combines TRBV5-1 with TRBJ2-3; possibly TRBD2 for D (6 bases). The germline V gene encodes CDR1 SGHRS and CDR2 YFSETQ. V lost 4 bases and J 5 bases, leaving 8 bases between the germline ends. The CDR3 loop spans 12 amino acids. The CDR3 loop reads CASSGGLDTQYF. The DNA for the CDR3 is TGCGCCAGCAGCGGGGGGTTAGATACGCAGTATTTT.

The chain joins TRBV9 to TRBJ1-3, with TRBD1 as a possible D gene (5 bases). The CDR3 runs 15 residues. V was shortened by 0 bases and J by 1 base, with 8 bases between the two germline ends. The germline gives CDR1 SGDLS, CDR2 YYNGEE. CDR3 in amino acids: CASSVGSGSGNTIYF. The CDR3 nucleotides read TGTGCCAGCAGCGTAGGCTCAGGGTCTGGAAACACCATATATTTT.

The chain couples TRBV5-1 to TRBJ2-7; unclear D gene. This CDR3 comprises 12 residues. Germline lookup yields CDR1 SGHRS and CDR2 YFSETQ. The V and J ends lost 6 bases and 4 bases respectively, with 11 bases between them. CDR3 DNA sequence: TGCGCCAGCAACGACGGCTCTTACGAGCAGTACTTC. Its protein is CASNDGSYEQYF.

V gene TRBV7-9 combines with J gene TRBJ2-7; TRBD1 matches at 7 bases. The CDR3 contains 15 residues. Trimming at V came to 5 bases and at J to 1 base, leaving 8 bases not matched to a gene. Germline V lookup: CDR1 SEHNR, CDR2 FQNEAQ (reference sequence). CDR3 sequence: CASSLGQTKSYEQYF. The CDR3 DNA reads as TGTGCCAGCAGCCTGGGACAGACGAAATCCTACGAGCAGTACTTC.

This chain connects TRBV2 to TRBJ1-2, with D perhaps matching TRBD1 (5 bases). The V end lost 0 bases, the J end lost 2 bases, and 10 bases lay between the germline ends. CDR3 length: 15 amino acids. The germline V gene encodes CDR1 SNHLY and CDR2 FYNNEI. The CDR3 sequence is CASSEAGRENYGYTF. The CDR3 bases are TGTGCCAGCAGTGAAGCGGGCAGGGAGAACTATGGCTACACCTTC.

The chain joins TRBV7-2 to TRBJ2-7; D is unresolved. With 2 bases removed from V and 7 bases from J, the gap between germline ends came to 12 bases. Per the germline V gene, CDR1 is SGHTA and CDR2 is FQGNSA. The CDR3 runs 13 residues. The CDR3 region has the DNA TGTGCCAGCAGCTTACCCTCGTTTCGAGAGCAGTACTTC. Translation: CASSLPSFREQYF.

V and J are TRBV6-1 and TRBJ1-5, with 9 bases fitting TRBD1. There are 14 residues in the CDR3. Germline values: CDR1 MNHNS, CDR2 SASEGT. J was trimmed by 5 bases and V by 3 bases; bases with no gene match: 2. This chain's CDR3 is CASSDRDRDQPQHF. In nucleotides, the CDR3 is TGTGCCAGCAGTGATCGGGACAGGGATCAGCCCCAGCATTTT.

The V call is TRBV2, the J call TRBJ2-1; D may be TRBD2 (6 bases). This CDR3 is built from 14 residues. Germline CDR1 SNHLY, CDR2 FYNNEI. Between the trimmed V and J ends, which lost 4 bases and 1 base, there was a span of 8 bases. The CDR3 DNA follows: TGTGCCAGCAGTGGGAGGGCGTCCTACAATGAGCAGTTCTTC. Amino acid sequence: CASSGRASYNEQFF.

CDR3 sequence reads: CAISESYSWTQNTEAFF. The CDR3, as DNA: TGTGCCATCAGTGAGTCGTATAGTTGGACACAGAACACTGAAGCTTTCTTT. J is TRBJ1-1 and V is TRBV10-3, with D perhaps TRBD1 (5 bases). V lost 0 bases, J lost 1 base, and 15 bases lay in between. This CDR3 has 17 residues. Germline V gene sequence: CDR1 ENHRY, CDR2 SYGVKD.